This T cell receptor (beta chain) was captured in a study of long-term antiretroviral therapy in people with HIV. The CDR3 is 16 amino acids. J was trimmed by 4 bases and V by 2 bases; bases with no gene match: 7. The germline CDR1 and CDR2 sequences are SGHKS and YYEKEE (reference sequence). Only one count was recorded for this clone. Investigators performed immunoSEQ version v3.0 at survey level. This table comes from immunoSEQ multiplex PCR, and its TCRdb copy is limited to in-frame clones, with some not included. Of about 25,000 clones listed, roughly 88% were seen once; the top ten hold around 15%.

The chain recombines TRBV5-5 with TRBJ1-3; TRBD1 aligns across 9 bases. The clonotype was recovered from a young man with HIV. The sample consisted of unsorted PBMCs, taken about 4.1 years after starting antiretroviral therapy. The CDR3 nucleotides read TGTGCCAGCAGCTTCGGAAGACAGGGGGAGGGAAACACCATATATTTT. It yields the protein CASSFGRQGEGNTIYF.